Sequencing of this T cell receptor (beta chain) was carried out in a study of T cell repertoires in cytomegalovirus infection (dated by TCRdb to about 2019). For the wider study: Donor HLA type was relevant to the analysis, as public TCR beta signatures indicated carriage of CMV infection together with the matching HLA type. Study-level results and caveats: Carriers of CMV infection plus the relevant HLA type were discriminated by the cumulative frequency of public TCR beta family members in the study cohort and in an independent roughly 370-donor cohort. In the ex vivo response, HLA-C-restricted CMV-specific TCR beta clonotypes were dominant, and in two of eight donors the single most frequent clonotype came from this HLA-C-restricted group.

The listed sequencing device is Illumina HiSeq 1500. TCRdb cleaned the public reads at Q25 with fastp, built clones with MiXCR and kept in-frame beta chains. CDR3 protein sequences are deduplicated, and each keeps its most common genes and DNA. The sample table shows roughly 120,000 distinct CDR3 sequences, and about a tenth are seen once. The top ten clones comprise around 33% of the sample. This clonotype was seen ten or more times. Its antigen has not been determined. No quality values exist for individual bases; no much larger clone is one base distant. Reading from cysteine to phenylalanine, the CDR3 counts 13 amino acids. The read is trimmed to its CDR3 DNA, 39 bases read in frame from base 1. Between the V and J ends, shortened by 4 bases and 6 bases respectively, the junction contains 14 bases. The germline V gene (reference sequence) supplies CDR1 SGHKS and CDR2 YYEKEE.

Specimen: PBMCs, sequenced either directly or after in vitro stimulation (not recorded which). This sequence originates from a human donor in good health (CMV status not recorded). Some clones in this sample may be carry-over from other donors' samples. This chain is built from TRBV5-5 and TRBJ2-7, with a tentative D gene TRBD1 over 5 matching bases. The bases are TGTGCCAGCAGCCCGACCGACAGCCGCGAGCAGTACTTC. Protein translation: CASSPTDSREQYF.